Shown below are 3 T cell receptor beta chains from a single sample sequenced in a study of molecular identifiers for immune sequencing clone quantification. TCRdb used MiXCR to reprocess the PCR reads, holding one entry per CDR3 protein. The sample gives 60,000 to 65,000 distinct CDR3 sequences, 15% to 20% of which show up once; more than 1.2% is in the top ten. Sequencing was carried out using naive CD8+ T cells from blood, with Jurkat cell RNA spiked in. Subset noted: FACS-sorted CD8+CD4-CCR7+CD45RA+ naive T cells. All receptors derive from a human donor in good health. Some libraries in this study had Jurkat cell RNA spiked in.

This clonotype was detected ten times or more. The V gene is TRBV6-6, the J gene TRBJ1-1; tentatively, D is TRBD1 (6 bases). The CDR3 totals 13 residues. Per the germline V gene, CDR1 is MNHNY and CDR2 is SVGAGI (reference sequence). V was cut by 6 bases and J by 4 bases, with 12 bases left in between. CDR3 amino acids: CASRYGGPTEAFF. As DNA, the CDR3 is TGTGCCAGCAGGTACGGGGGGCCCACTGAAGCTTTCTTT.

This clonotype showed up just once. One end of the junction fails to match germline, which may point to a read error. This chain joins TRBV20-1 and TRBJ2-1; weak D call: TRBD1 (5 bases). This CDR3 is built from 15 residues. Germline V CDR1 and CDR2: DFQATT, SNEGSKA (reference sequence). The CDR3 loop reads CSARDQGISYNERFF. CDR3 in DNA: TGCAGTGCTAGAGATCAGGGAATCTCCTACAATGAGCGGTTCTTC.

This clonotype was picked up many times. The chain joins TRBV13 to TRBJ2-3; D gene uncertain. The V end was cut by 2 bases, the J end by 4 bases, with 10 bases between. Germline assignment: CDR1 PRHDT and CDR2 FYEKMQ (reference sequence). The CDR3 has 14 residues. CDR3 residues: CASSLFGTADTQYF. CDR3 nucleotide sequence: TGTGCCAGCAGCTTATTCGGAACGGCAGATACGCAGTATTTT.